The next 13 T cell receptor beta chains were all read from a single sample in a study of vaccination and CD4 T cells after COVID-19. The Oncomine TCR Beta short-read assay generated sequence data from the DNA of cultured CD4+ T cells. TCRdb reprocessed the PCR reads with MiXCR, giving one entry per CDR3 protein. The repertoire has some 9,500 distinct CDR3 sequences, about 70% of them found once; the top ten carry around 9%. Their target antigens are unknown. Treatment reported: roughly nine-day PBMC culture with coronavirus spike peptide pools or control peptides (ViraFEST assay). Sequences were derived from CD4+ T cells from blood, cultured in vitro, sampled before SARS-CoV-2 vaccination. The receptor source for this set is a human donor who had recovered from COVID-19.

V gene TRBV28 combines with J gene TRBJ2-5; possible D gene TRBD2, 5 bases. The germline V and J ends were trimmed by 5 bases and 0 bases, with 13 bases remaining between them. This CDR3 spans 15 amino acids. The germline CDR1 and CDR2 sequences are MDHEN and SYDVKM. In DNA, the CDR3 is TGTGCCAGCAGTGGCTGGACTCCCTACCAAGAGACCCAGTACTTC. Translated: CASSGWTPYQETQYF.

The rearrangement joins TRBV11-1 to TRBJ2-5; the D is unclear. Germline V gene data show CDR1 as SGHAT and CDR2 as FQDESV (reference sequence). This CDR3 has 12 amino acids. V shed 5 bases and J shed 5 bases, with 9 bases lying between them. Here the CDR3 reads CASSPISETQYF. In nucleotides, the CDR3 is TGTGCCAGCAGCCCGATCTCGGAGACCCAGTACTTC.

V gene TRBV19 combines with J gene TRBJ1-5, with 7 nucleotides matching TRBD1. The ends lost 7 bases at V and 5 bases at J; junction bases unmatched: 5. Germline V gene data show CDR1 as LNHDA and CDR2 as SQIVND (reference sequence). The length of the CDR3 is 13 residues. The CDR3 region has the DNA TGTGCCAGTACAAGACAGGGAGATCAGCCCCAGCATTTT. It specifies CASTRQGDQPQHF.

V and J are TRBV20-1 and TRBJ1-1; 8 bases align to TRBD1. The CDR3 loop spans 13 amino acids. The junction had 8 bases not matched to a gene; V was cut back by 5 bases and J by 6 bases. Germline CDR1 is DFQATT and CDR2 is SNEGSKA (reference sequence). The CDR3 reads CSAPDRVVAEAFF. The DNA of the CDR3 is TGCAGTGCTCCGGACAGGGTTGTAGCTGAAGCTTTCTTT.

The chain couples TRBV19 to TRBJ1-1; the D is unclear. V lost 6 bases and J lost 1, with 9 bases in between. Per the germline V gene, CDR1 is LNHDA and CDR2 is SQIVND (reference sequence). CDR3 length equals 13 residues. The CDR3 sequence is CASRKTSNTEAFF. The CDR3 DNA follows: TGTGCCAGTAGAAAAACCTCGAACACTGAAGCTTTCTTT. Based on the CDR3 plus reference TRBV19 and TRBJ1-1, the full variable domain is DGGITQSPKYLFRKEGQNVTLSCEQNLNHDAMYWYRQDPGQGLRLIYYSQIVNDFQKGDIAEGYSVSREKKESFPLTVTSAQKNPTAFYLCASRKTSNTEAFFGQGTRLTVV.

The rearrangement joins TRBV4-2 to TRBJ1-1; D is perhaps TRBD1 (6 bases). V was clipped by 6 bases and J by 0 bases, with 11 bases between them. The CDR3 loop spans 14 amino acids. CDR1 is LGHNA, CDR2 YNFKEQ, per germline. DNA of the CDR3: TGTGCCAGCAGTCGACAGGAGATGAACACTGAAGCTTTCTTT. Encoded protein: CASSRQEMNTEAFF.

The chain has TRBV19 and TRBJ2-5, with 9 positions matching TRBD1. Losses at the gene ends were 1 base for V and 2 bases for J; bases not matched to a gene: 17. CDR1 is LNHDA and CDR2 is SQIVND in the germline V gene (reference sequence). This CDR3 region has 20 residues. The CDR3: CASSIVSVGGGTGYQETQYF. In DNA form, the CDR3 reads TGTGCCAGTAGTATAGTTAGTGTTGGCGGCGGGACAGGGTATCAAGAGACCCAGTACTTC.

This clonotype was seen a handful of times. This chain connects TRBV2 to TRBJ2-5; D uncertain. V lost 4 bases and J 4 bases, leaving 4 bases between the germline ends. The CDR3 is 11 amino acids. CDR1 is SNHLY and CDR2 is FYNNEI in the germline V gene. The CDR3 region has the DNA TGTGCCAGCAGTGTCGGAGAGACCCAGTACTTC. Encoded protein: CASSVGETQYF. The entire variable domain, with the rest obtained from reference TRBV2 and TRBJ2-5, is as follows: EPEVTQTPSHQVTQMGQEVILRCVPISNHLYFYWYRQILGQKVEFLVSFYNNEISEKSEIFDDQFSVERPDGSNFTLKIRSTKLEDSAMYFCASSVGETQYFGPGTRLLVL.

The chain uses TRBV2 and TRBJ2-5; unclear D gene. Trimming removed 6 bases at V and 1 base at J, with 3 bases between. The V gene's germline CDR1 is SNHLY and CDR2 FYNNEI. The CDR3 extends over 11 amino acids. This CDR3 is CASRPQETQYF. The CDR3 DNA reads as TGTGCCAGCAGACCCCAAGAGACCCAGTACTTC. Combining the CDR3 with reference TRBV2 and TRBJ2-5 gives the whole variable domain EPEVTQTPSHQVTQMGQEVILRCVPISNHLYFYWYRQILGQKVEFLVSFYNNEISEKSEIFDDQFSVERPDGSNFTLKIRSTKLEDSAMYFCASRPQETQYFGPGTRLLVL.

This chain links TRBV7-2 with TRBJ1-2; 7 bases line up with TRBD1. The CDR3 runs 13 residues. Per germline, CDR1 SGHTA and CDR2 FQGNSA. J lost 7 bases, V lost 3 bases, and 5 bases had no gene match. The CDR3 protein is CASSLGQTPGYTF. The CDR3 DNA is TGTGCCAGCAGCTTGGGACAGACCCCTGGCTACACCTTC.

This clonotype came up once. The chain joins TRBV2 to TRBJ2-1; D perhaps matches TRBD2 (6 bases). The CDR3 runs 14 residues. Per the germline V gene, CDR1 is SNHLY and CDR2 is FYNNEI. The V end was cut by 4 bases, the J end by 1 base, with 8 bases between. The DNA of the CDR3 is TGTGCCAGCAGTGCAGGGAGGTCCTACAATGAGCAGTTCTTC. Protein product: CASSAGRSYNEQFF.

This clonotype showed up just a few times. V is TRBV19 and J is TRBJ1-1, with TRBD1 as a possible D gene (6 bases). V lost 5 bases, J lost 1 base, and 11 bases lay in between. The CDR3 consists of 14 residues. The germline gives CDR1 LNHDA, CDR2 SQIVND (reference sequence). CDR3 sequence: CASSGGGWNTEAFF. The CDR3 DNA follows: TGTGCCAGTAGTGGGGGGGGCTGGAACACTGAAGCTTTCTTT. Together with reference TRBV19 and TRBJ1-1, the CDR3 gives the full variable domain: DGGITQSPKYLFRKEGQNVTLSCEQNLNHDAMYWYRQDPGQGLRLIYYSQIVNDFQKGDIAEGYSVSREKKESFPLTVTSAQKNPTAFYLCASSGGGWNTEAFFGQGTRLTVV.

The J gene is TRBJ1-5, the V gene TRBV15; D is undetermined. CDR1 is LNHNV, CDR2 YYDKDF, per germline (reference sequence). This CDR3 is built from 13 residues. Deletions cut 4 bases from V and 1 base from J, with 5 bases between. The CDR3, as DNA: TGTGCCACCAGCATGGAGAGCAATCAGCCCCAGCATTTT. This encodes CATSMESNQPQHF.